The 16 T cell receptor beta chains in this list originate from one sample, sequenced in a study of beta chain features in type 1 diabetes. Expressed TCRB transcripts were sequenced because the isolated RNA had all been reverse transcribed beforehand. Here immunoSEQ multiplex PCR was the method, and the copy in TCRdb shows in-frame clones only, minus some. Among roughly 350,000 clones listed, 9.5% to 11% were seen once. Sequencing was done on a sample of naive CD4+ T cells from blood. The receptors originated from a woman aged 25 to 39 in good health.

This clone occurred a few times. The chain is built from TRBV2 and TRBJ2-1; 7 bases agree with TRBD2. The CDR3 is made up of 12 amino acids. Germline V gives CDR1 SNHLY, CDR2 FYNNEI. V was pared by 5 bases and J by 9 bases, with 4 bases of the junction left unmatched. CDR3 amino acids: CASSRLAPEQFF. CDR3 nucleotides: TGTGCCAGCAGTCGACTAGCCCCTGAGCAGTTCTTC.

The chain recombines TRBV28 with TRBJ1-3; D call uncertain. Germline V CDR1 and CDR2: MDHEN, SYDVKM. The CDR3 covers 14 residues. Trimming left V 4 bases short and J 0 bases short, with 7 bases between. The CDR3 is CASSSHSSGNTIYF. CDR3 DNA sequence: TGTGCCAGCAGTTCCCACAGCTCTGGAAACACCATATATTTT.

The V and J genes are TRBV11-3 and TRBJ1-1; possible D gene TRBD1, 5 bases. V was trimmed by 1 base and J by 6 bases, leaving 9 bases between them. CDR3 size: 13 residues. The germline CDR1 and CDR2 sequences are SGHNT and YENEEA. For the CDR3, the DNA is TGTGCCAGCAGCTTAGTGCAGGGCTCTGAAGCTTTCTTT. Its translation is CASSLVQGSEAFF.

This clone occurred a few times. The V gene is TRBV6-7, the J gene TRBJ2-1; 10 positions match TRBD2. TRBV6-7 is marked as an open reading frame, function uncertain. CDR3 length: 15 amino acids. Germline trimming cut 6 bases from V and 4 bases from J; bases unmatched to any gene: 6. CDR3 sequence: CASRHLAGVYNEQFF. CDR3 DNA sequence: TGTGCCAGCAGACACCTAGCGGGAGTGTACAATGAGCAGTTCTTC.

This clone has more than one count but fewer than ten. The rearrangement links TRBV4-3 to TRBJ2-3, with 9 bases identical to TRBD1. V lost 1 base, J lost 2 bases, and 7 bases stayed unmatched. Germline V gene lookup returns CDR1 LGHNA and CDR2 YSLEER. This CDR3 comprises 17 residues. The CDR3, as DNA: TGCGCCAGCAGCCAAGGATTTGGGACAGGGAACACAGATACGCAGTATTTT. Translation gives CASSQGFGTGNTDTQYF.

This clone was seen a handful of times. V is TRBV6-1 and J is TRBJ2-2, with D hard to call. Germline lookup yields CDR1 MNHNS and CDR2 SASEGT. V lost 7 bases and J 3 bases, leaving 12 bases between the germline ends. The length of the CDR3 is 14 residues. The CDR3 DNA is TGTGCCAGCACCCCGCGCGGCGACACCGGGGAGCTGTTTTTT. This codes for CASTPRGDTGELFF.

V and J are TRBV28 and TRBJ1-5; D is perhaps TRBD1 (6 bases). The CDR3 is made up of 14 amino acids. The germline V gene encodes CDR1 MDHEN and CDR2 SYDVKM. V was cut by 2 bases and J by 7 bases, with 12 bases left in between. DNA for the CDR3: TGTGCCAGCAGTTTAGACAGGCTGGGGCAGCCCCAGCATTTT. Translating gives CASSLDRLGQPQHF. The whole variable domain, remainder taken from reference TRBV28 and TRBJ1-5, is DVKVTQSSRYLVKRTGEKVFLECVQDMDHENMFWYRQDPGLGLRLIYFSYDVKMKEKGDIPEGYSVSREKKERFSLILESASTNQTSMYLCASSLDRLGQPQHFGDGTRLSIL.

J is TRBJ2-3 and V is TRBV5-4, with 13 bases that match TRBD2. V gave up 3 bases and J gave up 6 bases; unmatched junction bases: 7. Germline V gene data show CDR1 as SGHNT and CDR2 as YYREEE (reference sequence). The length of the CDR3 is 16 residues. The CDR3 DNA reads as TGTGCCAGCAGCTCTCGGACTAGCGGGAGCGCCGATACGCAGTATTTT. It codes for CASSSRTSGSADTQYF.

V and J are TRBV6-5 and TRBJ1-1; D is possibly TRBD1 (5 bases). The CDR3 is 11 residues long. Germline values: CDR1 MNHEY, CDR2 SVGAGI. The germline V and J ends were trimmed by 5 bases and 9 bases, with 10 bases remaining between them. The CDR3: CASSKQGKAFF. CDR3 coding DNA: TGTGCCAGCAGTAAGCAGGGAAAAGCTTTCTTT.

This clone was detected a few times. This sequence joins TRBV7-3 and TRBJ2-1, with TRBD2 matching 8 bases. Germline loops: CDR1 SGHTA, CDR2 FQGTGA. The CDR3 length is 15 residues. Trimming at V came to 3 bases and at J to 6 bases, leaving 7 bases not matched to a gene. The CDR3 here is CASSFPGGPINEQFF. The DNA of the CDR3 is TGTGCCAGCAGCTTCCCGGGAGGGCCTATCAATGAGCAGTTCTTC.

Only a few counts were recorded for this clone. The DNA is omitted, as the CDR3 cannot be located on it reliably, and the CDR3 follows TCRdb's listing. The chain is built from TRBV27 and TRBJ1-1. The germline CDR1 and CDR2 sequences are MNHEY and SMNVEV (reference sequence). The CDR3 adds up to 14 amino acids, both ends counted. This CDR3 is CASRFRFGDTEAFF.

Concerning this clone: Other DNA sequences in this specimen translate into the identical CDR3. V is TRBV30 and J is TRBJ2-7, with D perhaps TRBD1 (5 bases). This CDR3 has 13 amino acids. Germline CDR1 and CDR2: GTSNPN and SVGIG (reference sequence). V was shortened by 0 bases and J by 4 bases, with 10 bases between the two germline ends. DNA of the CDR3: TGTGCCTGGAGTGTCCAGGGTGGGTACGAGCAGTACTTC. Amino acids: CAWSVQGGYEQYF. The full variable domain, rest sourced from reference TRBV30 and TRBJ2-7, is SQTIHQWPATLVQPVGSPLSLECTVEGTSNPNLYWYRQAAGRGLQLLFYSVGIGQISSEVPQNLSASRPQDRQFILSSKKLLLSDSGFYLCAWSVQGGYEQYFGPGTRLTVT.

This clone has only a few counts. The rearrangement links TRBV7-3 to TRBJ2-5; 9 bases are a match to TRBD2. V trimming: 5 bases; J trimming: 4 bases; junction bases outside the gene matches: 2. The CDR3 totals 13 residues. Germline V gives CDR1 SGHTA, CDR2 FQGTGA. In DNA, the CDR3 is TGTGCCAGCAGCCGGCGGGGGGGAGAGACCCAGTACTTC. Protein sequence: CASSRRGGETQYF. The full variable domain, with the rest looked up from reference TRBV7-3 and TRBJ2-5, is GAGVSQTPSNKVTEKGKYVELRCDPISGHTALYWYRQSLGQGPEFLIYFQGTGAADDSGLPNDRFFAVRPEGSVSTLKIQRTERGDSAVYLCASSRRGGETQYFGPGTRLLVL.

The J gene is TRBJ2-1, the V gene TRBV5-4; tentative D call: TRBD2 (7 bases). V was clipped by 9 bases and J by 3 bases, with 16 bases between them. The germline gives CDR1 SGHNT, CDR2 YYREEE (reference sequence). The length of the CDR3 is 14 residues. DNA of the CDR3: TGTGCCACCTTACGGGGGGCGAACTACAATGAGCAGTTCTTC. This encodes CATLRGANYNEQFF.

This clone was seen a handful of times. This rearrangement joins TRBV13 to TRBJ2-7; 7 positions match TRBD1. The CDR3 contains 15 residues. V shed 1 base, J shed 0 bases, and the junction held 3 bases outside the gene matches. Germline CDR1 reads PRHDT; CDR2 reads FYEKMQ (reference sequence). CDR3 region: CASSLVGTASYEQYF. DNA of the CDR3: TGTGCCAGCAGCTTAGTCGGGACAGCCTCCTACGAGCAGTACTTC.

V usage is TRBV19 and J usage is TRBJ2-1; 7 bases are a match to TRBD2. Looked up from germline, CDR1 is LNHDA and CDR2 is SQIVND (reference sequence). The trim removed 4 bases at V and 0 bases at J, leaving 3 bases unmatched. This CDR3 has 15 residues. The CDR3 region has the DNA TGTGCCAGTAGTAGGGGCGGGAGCTCCTACAATGAGCAGTTCTTC. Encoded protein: CASSRGGSSYNEQFF.